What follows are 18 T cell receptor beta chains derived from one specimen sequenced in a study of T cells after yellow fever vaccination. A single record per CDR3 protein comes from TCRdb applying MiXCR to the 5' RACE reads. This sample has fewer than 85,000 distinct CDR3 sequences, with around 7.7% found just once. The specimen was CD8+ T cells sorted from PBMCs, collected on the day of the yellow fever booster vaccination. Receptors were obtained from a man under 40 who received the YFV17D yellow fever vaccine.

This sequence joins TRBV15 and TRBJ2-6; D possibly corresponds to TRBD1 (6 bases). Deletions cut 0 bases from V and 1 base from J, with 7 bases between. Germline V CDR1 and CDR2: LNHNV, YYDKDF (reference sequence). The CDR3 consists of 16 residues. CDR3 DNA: TGTGCCACCAGCAGAGATCAGGGGTCTGGGGCCAACGTCCTGACTTTC. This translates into CATSRDQGSGANVLTF. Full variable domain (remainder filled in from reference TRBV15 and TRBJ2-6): DAMVIQNPRYQVTQFGKPVTLSCSQTLNHNVMYWYQQKSSQAPKLLFHYYDKDFNNEADTPDNFQSRRPNTSFCFLDIRSPGLGDTAMYLCATSRDQGSGANVLTFGAGSRLTVL.

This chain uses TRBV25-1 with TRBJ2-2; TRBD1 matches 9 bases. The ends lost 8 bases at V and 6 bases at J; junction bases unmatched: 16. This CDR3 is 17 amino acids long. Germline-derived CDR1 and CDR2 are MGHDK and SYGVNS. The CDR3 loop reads CASPNRGPGQGAGELFF. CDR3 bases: TGTGCCAGCCCTAACAGAGGACCGGGACAGGGTGCCGGGGAGCTGTTTTTT.

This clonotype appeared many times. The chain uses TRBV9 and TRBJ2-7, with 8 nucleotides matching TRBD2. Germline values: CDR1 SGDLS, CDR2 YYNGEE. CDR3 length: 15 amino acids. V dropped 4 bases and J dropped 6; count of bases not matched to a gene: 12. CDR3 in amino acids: CASSPSGSRSVEQYF. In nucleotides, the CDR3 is TGTGCCAGCAGCCCCAGCGGGAGTCGATCCGTCGAGCAGTACTTC.

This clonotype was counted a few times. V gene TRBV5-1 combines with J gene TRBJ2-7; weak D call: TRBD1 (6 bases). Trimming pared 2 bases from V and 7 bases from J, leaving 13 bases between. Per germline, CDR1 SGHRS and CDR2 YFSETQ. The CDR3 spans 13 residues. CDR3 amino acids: CASSFFSGVEQYF. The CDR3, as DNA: TGCGCCAGCAGCTTCTTCTCAGGGGTTGAGCAGTACTTC.

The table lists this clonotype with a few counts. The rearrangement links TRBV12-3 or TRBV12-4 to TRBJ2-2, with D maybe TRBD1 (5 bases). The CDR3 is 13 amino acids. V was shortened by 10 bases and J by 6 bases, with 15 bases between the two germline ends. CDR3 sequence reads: CAIPQGVSGELFF. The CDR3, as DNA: TGTGCCATCCCTCAGGGTGTGTCCGGGGAGCTGTTTTTT.

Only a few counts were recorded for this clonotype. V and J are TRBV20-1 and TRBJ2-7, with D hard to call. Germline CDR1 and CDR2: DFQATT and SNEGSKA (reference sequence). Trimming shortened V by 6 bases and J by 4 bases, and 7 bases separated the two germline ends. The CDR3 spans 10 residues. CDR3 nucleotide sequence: TGCAGTGCGAACGTTTACGAGCAGTACTTC. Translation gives CSANVYEQYF.

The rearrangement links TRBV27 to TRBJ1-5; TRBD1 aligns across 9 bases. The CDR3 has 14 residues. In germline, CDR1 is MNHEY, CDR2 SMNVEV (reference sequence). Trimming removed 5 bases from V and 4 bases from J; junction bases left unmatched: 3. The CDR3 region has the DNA TGTGCCAGCAGTGTGACAGGGGGAAATCAGCCCCAGCATTTT. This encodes CASSVTGGNQPQHF.

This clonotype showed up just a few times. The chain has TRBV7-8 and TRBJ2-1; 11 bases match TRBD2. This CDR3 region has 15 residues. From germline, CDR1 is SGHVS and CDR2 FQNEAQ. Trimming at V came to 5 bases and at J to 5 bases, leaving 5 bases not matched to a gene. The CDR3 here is CASSPGTSGNNEQFF. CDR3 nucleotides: TGTGCCAGCAGCCCCGGGACTAGCGGTAACAATGAGCAGTTCTTC. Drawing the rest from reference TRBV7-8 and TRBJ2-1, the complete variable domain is GAGVSQSPRYKVAKRGQDVALRCDPISGHVSLFWYQQALGQGPEFLTYFQNEAQLDKSGLPSDRFFAERPEGSVSTLKIQRTQQEDSAVYLCASSPGTSGNNEQFFGPGTRLTVL.

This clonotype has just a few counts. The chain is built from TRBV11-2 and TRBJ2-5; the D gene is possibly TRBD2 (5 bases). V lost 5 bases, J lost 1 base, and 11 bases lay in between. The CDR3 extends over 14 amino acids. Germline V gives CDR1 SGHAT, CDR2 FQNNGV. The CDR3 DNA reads TGTGCCAGCAGCCTAGCTGGGCGCCAAGAGACCCAGTACTTC. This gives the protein CASSLAGRQETQYF. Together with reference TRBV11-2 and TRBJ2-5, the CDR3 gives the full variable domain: EAGVAQSPRYKIIEKRQSVAFWCNPISGHATLYWYQQILGQGPKLLIQFQNNGVVDDSQLPKDRFSAERLKGVDSTLKIQPAKLEDSAVYLCASSLAGRQETQYFGPGTRLLVL.

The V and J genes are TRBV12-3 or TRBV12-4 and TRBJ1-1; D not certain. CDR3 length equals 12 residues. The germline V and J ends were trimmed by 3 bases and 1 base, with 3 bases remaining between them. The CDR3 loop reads CASSFQNTEAFF. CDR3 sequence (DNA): TGTGCCAGCAGTTTTCAGAACACTGAAGCTTTCTTT.

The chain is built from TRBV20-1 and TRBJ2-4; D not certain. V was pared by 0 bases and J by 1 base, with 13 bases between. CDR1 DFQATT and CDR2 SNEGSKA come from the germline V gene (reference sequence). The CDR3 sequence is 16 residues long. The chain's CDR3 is CSARDEKPLAKNIQYF. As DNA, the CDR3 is TGCAGTGCTAGAGATGAAAAGCCGCTGGCCAAAAACATTCAGTACTTC.

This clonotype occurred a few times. The CDR3 reads CASSLGGTENTEAFF. Here the CDR3 DNA reads TGTGCCAGCAGCTTAGGCGGGACGGAGAACACTGAAGCTTTCTTT. This chain links TRBV7-9 with TRBJ1-1; D is possibly TRBD1 (5 bases). CDR3 size: 15 residues. Germline V CDR1 and CDR2: SEHNR, FQNEAQ (reference sequence). Deletions cut 1 base from V and 1 base from J, with 10 bases between.

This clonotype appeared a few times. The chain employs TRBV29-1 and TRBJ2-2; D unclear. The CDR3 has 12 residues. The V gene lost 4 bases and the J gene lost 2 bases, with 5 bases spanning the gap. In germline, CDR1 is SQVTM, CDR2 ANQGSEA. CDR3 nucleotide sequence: TGCAGCGTTGGCGGTAACACCGGGGAGCTGTTTTTT. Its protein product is CSVGGNTGELFF.

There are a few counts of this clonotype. The DNA of the CDR3 is TGTGCCAGCAGTTTAGGGGTCACCGGGGAGCTGTTTTTT. Amino acid sequence: CASSLGVTGELFF. The V and J genes are TRBV27 and TRBJ2-2; D is undetermined. The V gene lost 2 bases and the J gene lost 4 bases, with 5 bases spanning the gap. The CDR3 consists of 13 residues. Germline V CDR1 and CDR2: MNHEY, SMNVEV (reference sequence).

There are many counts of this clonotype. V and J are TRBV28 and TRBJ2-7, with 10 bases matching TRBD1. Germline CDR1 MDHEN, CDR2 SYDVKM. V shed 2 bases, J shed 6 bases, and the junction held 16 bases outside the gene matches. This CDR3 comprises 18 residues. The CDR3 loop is CASSLGTGVRRSGSEQYF. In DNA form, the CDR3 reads TGTGCCAGCAGTTTAGGGACAGGGGTGCGACGGTCGGGCAGCGAGCAGTACTTC.

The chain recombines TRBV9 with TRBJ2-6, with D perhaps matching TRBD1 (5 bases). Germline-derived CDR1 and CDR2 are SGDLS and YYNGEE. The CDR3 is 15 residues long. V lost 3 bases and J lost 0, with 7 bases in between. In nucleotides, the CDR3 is TGTGCCAGCAGCGGACAGTCCTCTGGGGCCAACGTCCTGACTTTC. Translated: CASSGQSSGANVLTF.

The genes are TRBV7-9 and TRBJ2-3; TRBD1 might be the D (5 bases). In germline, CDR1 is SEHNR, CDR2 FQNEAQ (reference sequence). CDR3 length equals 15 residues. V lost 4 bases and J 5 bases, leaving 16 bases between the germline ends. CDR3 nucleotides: TGTGCCAGCAGCTGGGGCGTTATTGGGCTAGATACGCAGTATTTT. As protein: CASSWGVIGLDTQYF. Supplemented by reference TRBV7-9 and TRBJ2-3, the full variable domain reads DTGVSQNPRHKITKRGQNVTFRCDPISEHNRLYWYRQTLGQGPEFLTYFQNEAQLEKSRLLSDRFSAERPKGSFSTLEIQRTEQGDSAMYLCASSWGVIGLDTQYFGPGTRLTVL.

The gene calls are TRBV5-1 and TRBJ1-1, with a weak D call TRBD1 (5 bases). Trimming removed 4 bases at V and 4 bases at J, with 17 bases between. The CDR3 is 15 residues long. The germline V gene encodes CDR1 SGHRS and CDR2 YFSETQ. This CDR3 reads CASSVVGAGGTEAFF. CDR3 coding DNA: TGCGCCAGCAGCGTCGTAGGGGCGGGAGGCACTGAAGCTTTCTTT.